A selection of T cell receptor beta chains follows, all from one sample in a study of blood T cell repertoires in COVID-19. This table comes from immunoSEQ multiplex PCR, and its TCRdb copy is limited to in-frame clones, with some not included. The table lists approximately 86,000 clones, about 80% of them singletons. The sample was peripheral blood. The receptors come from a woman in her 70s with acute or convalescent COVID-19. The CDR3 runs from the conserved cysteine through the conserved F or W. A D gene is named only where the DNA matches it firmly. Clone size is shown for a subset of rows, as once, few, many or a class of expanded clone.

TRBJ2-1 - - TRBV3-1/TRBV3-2 TGTGCCAGCAGTCTATCCGGCGGGGCCTACAATGAGCAGTTCTTC CASSLSGGAYNEQFF
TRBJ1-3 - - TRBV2 TGTGCCGGGAAAGTCGGGGGCTCTGGAAACACCATATATTTT CAGKVGGSGNTIYF
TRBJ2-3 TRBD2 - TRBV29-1 TGCAGCGTCCGTAAGCGGGAGAGTGGGGATACGCAGTATTTT CSVRKRESGDTQYF
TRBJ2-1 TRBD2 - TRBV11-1 TGTGCCAGCAGCAGCGGGAACCGGAATGAGCAGTTCTTC CASSSGNRNEQFF
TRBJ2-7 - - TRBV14 TGTGCCAGCATCCCCACCCCCCCTCGGGGCGAGCAGTACTTC CASIPTPPRGEQYF
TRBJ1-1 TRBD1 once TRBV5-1 TGCGCCAGCAGTTATACAGGGGACACTGAAGCTTTCTTT CASSYTGDTEAFF
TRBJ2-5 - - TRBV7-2 TGTGCCAGCAGCCCCGGGACTCCTTCCTTGTCCCAGTACTTC CASSPGTPSLSQYF
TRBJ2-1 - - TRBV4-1 TGCGCCAGCAGCCATGGGGGAGGCAATGAGCAGTTCTTC CASSHGGGNEQFF
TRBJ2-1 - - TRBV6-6 TGTGCCAGCAGAGCGGTCAATGAGCAGTTCTTC CASRAVNEQFF
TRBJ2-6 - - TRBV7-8 TGTGCCAGCAGCCTAGTACAGGGTTCTGGGGCCAACGTCCTGACTTTC CASSLVQGSGANVLTF
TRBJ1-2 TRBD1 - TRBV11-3 TGTGCCAGCAACCGGACAGGTTCCTATGGCTACACCTTC CASNRTGSYGYTF
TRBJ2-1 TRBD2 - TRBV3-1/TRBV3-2 TGTGCCAGCAGCCAAGGGCTAGCGGGAGAGGGGTTGGACAATGAGCAGTTCTTC CASSQGLAGEGLDNEQFF
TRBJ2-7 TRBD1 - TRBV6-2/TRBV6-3 TGTGCCAGCAGTTACCGGGACAGGGGTCAACAGTACTTC CASSYRDRGQQYF
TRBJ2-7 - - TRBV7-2 TGTGCCAGCAGCTTAGTGGAGGGCCGTTACGAGCAGTACTTC CASSLVEGRYEQYF
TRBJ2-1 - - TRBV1 TGCACCAGCAGCCGGGGGACTAGCGGGGGAGGGAATGAGCAGTTCTTC CTSSRGTSGGGNEQFF
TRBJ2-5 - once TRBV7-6 TGTGCCAGCAGCTCCTTACTCCGGGAGACCCAGTACTTC CASSSLLRETQYF
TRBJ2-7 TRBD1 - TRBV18 TGTGCCAGCTCGCCCGGGACAGGGCAATCCTACGAGCAGTACTTC CASSPGTGQSYEQYF
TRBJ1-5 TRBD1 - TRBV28 TGTGCCGCCAGGGACAGAGACAATCAGCCCCAGCATTTT CAARDRDNQPQHF
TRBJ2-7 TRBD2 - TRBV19 TGTGCCAGTAGTATGCAAGCGGGAATGTTTTACGAGCAGTACTTC CASSMQAGMFYEQYF
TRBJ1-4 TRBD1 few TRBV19 TGTGCCAGTAGCCGGGACAGCAGAGAAAAACTGTTTTTT CASSRDSREKLFF
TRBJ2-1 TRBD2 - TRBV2 TGTGCCAGCACGCGGGAGTATCAGCAGTTCTTC CASTREYQQFF
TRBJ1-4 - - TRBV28 TGTGCCAGCAGTTTGAGCGGGCAGGTCAATGAAAAACTGTTTTTT CASSLSGQVNEKLFF
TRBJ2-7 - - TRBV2 TGTGCCAGCAGTGAGGTAGCGGGACAGGGTTACGAGCAGTACTTC CASSEVAGQGYEQYF
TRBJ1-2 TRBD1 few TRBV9 TGTGCCAGCAGCGCCGAGACAGGGGAGACCTATGGCTACACCTTC CASSAETGETYGYTF
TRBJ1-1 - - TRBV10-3 TGTGCCATCAGTGGACCGGGTGAGAACACTGAAGCTTTCTTT CAISGPGENTEAFF
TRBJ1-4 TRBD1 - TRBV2 TGTGCCAGCAGAGATACAGGGGGCGGCGAAAAACTGTTTTTT CASRDTGGGEKLFF
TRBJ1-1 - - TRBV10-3 TGTGCCATCAGCCCCTCCAAGCAGAACCGGGGCACTGAAGCTTTCTTT CAISPSKQNRGTEAFF
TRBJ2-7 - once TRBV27 TGTGCCAGCAGTTTAAACGGCTACGAGCAGTACTTC CASSLNGYEQYF
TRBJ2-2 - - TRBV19 TGTGCCAGTAGTCCCCGACAAGTAGGTGGGGAGCTGTTTTTT CASSPRQVGGELFF